The 15 T cell receptor beta chains given below trace back to one sample, sequenced in a study of blood T cells in healthy people across ages. Alongside a J-beta primer mix, a sample-barcoded 5' primer served in a second PCR lasting roughly 6 to 11 cycles. TCRdb recomputed calls from the 5' RACE reads with MiXCR, one row per CDR3 protein. The sample has over 1.5 million distinct CDR3 sequences; less than 50% are singletons. Sequencing was performed on blood. The origin of the receptors is a middle-aged woman in good health.

Only a few counts were recorded for this clonotype. V usage is TRBV9 and J usage is TRBJ2-7; a weak D match, TRBD1 (6 bases). The end of the DNA fits TRBJ2-5 better, so the J call may be wrong. This CDR3 spans 15 amino acids. Germline lookup yields CDR1 SGDLS and CDR2 YYNGEE. This CDR3 is CASSPIGDRIETQYF. For the CDR3, the DNA is TGTGCCAGCAGCCCCATTGGTGACAGGATCGAGACCCAGTACTTC.

This chain connects TRBV13 to TRBJ1-2; D is uncertain. The CDR3 loop spans 15 amino acids. The V gene lost 0 bases and the J gene lost 4 bases, with 12 bases spanning the gap. CDR1 and CDR2 (germline): PRHDT, FYEKMQ (reference sequence). The CDR3 DNA is TGTGCCAGCAGCTTAGGACGGACGATGTTCTATGGCTACACCTTC. Translation gives CASSLGRTMFYGYTF. Drawing the rest from reference TRBV13 and TRBJ1-2, the complete variable domain is AAGVIQSPRHLIKEKRETATLKCYPIPRHDTVYWYQQGPGQDPQFLISFYEKMQSDKGSIPDRFSAQQFSDYHSELNMSSLELGDSALYFCASSLGRTMFYGYTFGSGTRLTVV.

The chain couples TRBV4-2 to TRBJ2-1, with 8 bases matching TRBD1. Germline V gene data show CDR1 as LGHNA and CDR2 as YNFKEQ. The CDR3 runs to 16 residues. Trimming cost V 3 bases and J 6 bases; bases outside gene matches: 10. The CDR3 region has the DNA TGTGCCAGCAGCCATCCGACAGGGGCAGAGGGCAATGAGCAGTTCTTC. It codes for CASSHPTGAEGNEQFF.

This clonotype was found a few times. The rearrangement joins TRBV20-1 to TRBJ1-6; D gene ambiguous. Germline V gene lookup returns CDR1 DFQATT and CDR2 SNEGSKA (reference sequence). The CDR3 runs to 13 residues. Trimming left V 3 bases short and J 6 bases short, with 9 bases between. In DNA form, the CDR3 reads TGCAGTGCTAGGAAGGACCCTAATTCACCCCTCCACTTT. Amino acids: CSARKDPNSPLHF.

The V call is TRBV10-3, the J call TRBJ2-4, with D perhaps matching TRBD2 (5 bases). TRBJ2-5 explains the end of the DNA better; the J call may be wrong. The length of the CDR3 is 15 residues. Germline V lookup: CDR1 ENHRY, CDR2 SYGVKD. This CDR3 reads CAISDGVSKQETQYF. As DNA, the CDR3 is TGTGCCATCAGTGACGGGGTCTCCAAGCAAGAGACCCAGTACTTC.

The chain links TRBV19 to TRBJ2-4, with 9 bases matching TRBD1. The DNA matches TRBJ2-7 better at its end, which makes the J call doubtful. Germline V gene sequence: CDR1 LNHDA, CDR2 SQIVND (reference sequence). CDR3 length: 13 amino acids. The CDR3 spells CASSNRDRDEQYF. The CDR3 DNA reads TGTGCCAGTAGTAACCGGGACAGGGACGAGCAGTACTTC.

The V call is TRBV2, the J call TRBJ2-3; the match to TRBD1 covers 11 bases. The length of the CDR3 is 15 residues. Germline V lookup: CDR1 SNHLY, CDR2 FYNNEI. The V and J ends lost 5 bases and 5 bases, in that order; junction bases with no gene match: 6. The CDR3: CASSQDRGLGDTQYF. The CDR3, as DNA: TGTGCCAGCAGTCAGGACAGGGGGCTTGGAGATACGCAGTATTTT.

V gene TRBV7-9 combines with J gene TRBJ1-1, with unresolved D. CDR3 length equals 12 residues. Trimming stripped 1 base from V and 10 bases from J, with 10 bases between. Germline V gene lookup returns CDR1 SEHNR and CDR2 FQNEAQ (reference sequence). CDR3 sequence: CASSLGARRAFF. CDR3 sequence (DNA): TGTGCCAGCAGCTTAGGGGCCCGGAGAGCTTTCTTT. The variable domain in full, with the rest retrieved from reference TRBV7-9 and TRBJ1-1, is DTGVSQNPRHKITKRGQNVTFRCDPISEHNRLYWYRQTLGQGPEFLTYFQNEAQLEKSRLLSDRFSAERPKGSFSTLEIQRTEQGDSAMYLCASSLGARRAFFGQGTRLTVV.

A few counts support this clonotype. This sequence joins TRBV7-3 and TRBJ2-1; 7 bases map to TRBD2. The CDR3 is made up of 16 amino acids. Germline V gene sequence: CDR1 SGHTA, CDR2 FQGTGA. Trimming removed 5 bases from V and 0 bases from J; junction bases left unmatched: 7. The CDR3 protein is CASSRSGVTSYNEQFF. As DNA, the CDR3 is TGTGCCAGCAGCCGAAGCGGGGTTACCTCCTACAATGAGCAGTTCTTC.

The chain links TRBV10-3 to TRBJ1-2; 7 positions agree with TRBD1. The CDR3 has 14 residues. The V segment lost 6 bases and the J segment 6 bases; nucleotides outside the gene matches: 10. Germline V CDR1 and CDR2: ENHRY, SYGVKD. CDR3 DNA sequence: TGTGCCATCAGCGATCCGGGACAGAGCGATGGCTACACCTTC. It translates to CAISDPGQSDGYTF.

The chain couples TRBV27 to TRBJ1-5, with 7 bases identical to TRBD1. Trimming cost V 6 bases and J 1 base; bases outside gene matches: 9. There are 16 residues in the CDR3. The V gene's germline CDR1 is MNHEY and CDR2 SMNVEV (reference sequence). The CDR3 protein is CASRPRQGRSNQPQHF. CDR3 DNA: TGTGCCAGCAGACCTAGACAGGGTCGAAGCAATCAGCCCCAGCATTTT.

The chain couples TRBV12-3 or TRBV12-4 to TRBJ1-4; no clear D gene. V lost 5 bases to trimming and J lost 3 bases, with 13 bases between them. The CDR3 runs to 15 residues. The CDR3 sequence is CASSPRVASNEKLFF. In DNA, the CDR3 is TGTGCCAGCAGTCCTCGGGTCGCTTCTAATGAAAAACTGTTTTTT.

The CDR3 bases are TGTGCCACCGCCCCGGGGCCTAGCGGGGTTGAGACCCAGTACTTC. Its translation is CATAPGPSGVETQYF. J is TRBJ2-5 and V is TRBV6-1; 9 nucleotides agree with TRBD2. The CDR3 has 15 amino acids. CDR1 is MNHNS, CDR2 SASEGT, per germline. V dropped 10 bases and J dropped 5; count of bases not matched to a gene: 14.

The rearrangement links TRBV29-1 to TRBJ2-7; a weak D match, TRBD1 (5 bases). Trimming left V 4 bases short and J 5 bases short, with 12 bases between. The CDR3 consists of 12 residues. The germline V gene has CDR1 SQVTM and CDR2 ANQGSEA. The CDR3 region has the DNA TGCAGCGTTGCTCCACAGGTGGACGAGCAGTACTTC. It encodes CSVAPQVDEQYF.

This chain links TRBV9 with TRBJ1-4; the D gene is possibly TRBD1 (5 bases). Trimming removed 4 bases from V and 8 bases from J, with 15 bases in between. Germline V lookup: CDR1 SGDLS, CDR2 YYNGEE. The CDR3 spans 14 residues. Here the CDR3 reads CASSTGPGAEKLFF. The CDR3 DNA is TGTGCCAGCAGCACGGGACCGGGCGCGGAAAAACTGTTTTTT.